The entry below describes one T cell receptor (beta chain). It was CD45RO-negative cells, positively selected for CCR7, that made up naive CD8 cells, with terminally differentiated effector memory CD45RA+ cells excluded. Trimming cost V 4 bases and J 5 bases, with 18 bases left between them. Germline CDR1 reads MGHRA; CDR2 reads YSYEKL. CDR3 length: 16 amino acids. These data belong to a study of shared clonotypes between healthy human individuals. The table came from immunoSEQ multiplex PCR; TCRdb's copy has only in-frame clones and leaves some out. In the table there are about 2 million clones, about 95% of which are singletons.

This chain connects TRBV4-1 to TRBJ1-5, with D maybe TRBD1 (5 bases). The TCR sequence derives from a man between 18 and 29 years old in good health. The specimen sequenced was naive CD8+ T cells sorted from blood. CDR3 region: CASSPGWGEMDQPQHF. The CDR3 DNA reads TGCGCCAGCAGCCCGGGATGGGGGGAAATGGATCAGCCCCAGCATTTT.